This T cell receptor beta chain was identified in a study of Ad26.COV2.S vaccination and SARS-CoV-2 variants. Looking at the study overall: Among those in the COV1001 Ad26.COV2.S trial arm was the donor. Study-wide findings and caveats: Reportedly, after vaccination the spike-specific CD8+ and CD4+ T cell responses displayed substantial breadth.

Noted treatment: about 20 received Ad26.COV2.S at low or high dose, single or two shots; 5 received placebo; per-sample allocation not given. Collection of the samples took place on day 63 after the first injection of vaccine or placebo. An Ad26 vector expressing Wuhan-strain SARS-CoV-2 spike served as the vaccine. This clone was counted ten times or more. What it binds is not known. Measured with immunoSEQ multiplex PCR; TCRdb has only the in-frame clones, and not every one. The sample lists roughly 300,000 clones; 75% to 90% were seen once. Per germline, CDR1 SGHNT and CDR2 YYREEE (reference sequence). V lost 1 base, J lost 2 bases, and 6 bases lay in between. CDR3 size: 13 residues.

Sequencing used peripheral blood, obtained in a trial of Ad26.COV2.S vaccine versus placebo. The receptor was isolated from a person between 18 and 65 years old who received the Ad26.COV2.S COVID-19 vaccine or a placebo. The gene calls are TRBV5-4 and TRBJ2-5; no reliable D call. CDR3 in DNA: TGTGCCAGCAGCTTGAACAGTCAAGAGACCCAGTACTTC. Translating gives CASSLNSQETQYF.